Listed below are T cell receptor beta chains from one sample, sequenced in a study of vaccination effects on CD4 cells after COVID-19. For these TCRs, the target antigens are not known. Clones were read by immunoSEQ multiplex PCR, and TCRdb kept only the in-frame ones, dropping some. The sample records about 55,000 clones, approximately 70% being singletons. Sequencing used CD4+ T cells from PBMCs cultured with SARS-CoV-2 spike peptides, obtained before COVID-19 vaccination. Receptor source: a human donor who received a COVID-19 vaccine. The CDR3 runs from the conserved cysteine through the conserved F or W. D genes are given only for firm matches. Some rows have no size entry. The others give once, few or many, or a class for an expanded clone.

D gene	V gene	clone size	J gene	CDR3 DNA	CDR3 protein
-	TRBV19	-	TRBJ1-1	TGTGCCAGTACTCGGGTCCTTAACACTGAAGCTTTCTTT	CASTRVLNTEAFF
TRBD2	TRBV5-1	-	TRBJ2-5	TGCGCCAGCAGCTTGGGTTTTAGCGGGGGTCAAGAGACCCAGTACTTC	CASSLGFSGGQETQYF
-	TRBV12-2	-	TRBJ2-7	TGTGCAAGTCACCACCCGGGACAGGGATCCTACGAGCAGTACTTC	CASHHPGQGSYEQYF
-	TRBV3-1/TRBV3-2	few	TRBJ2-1	TGTGCCGTGCGGGACGGCCCCAATGAGCAGTTCTTC	CAVRDGPNEQFF
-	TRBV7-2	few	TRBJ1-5	TGTGCCAGCAGCTTAGAGAGGGGTTTGAAGCCCCAGCATTTT	CASSLERGLKPQHF
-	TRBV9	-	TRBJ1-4	TGTGCCAGCAGCTCCGTCAGTTACGGAGAAAAACTGTTTTTT	CASSSVSYGEKLFF
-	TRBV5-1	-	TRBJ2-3	TGCGCCAGCAGCTGGCAGGGGATAACAGATACGCAGTATTTT	CASSWQGITDTQYF
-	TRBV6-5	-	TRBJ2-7	TGTGCCACCAGGGACTCCTACGAGCAGTACTTC	CATRDSYEQYF
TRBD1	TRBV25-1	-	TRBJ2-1	TGTGCCAGCAGTGGAGGACAGGGGGCCTACAATGAGCAGTTCTTC	CASSGGQGAYNEQFF
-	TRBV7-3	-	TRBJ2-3	TGTGCCAGCAGCTTAAGCCTAGCACCCACAGATACGCAGTATTTT	CASSLSLAPTDTQYF
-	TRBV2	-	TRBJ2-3	TGTGCCAGCAGGGAACAAGAAATTAAGACCGATACGCAGTATTTT	CASREQEIKTDTQYF
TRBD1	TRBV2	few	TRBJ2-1	TGTGCCAGCATGTGGACAGGCCGGTCCTACAATGAGCAGTTCTTC	CASMWTGRSYNEQFF
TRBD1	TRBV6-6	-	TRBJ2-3	TGTGCCAGCAGTAGAGGGACAGGGCAGGCAGATACGCAGTATTTT	CASSRGTGQADTQYF
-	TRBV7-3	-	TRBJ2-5	TGTGCCAGCAGCTTAACTTCGGGGCACGAGACCCAGTACTTC	CASSLTSGHETQYF
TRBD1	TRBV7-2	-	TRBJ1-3	TGTGCCAGCAGCTTAGGGACAGGGACCCGAAACACCATATATTTT	CASSLGTGTRNTIYF
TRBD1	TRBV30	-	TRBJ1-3	TGTGCCTGGAGTGGAGGACAGGTCTTCTCTGGAAACACCATATATTTT	CAWSGGQVFSGNTIYF
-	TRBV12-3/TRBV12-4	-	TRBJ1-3	TGTGCCCTCAAGAGCTCTGGAAACACCATATATTTT	CALKSSGNTIYF
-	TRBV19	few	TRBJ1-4	TGTGCCAGTAGTTCGCGTCGGGGGGGCAGGATAACTAATGAAAAACTGTTTTTT	CASSSRRGGRITNEKLFF
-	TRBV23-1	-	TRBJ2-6	TGCGCCAGCAGTCCCAAATACGTCCTGACTTTC	CASSPKYVLTF
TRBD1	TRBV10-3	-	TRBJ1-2	TGTGCCATCAGACAGGGGGGGTATGGCTACACCTTC	CAIRQGGYGYTF
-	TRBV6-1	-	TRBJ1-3	TGTGCCAGCAGTGAAACAATCGGGGGCGCTGGAAACACCATATATTTT	CASSETIGGAGNTIYF
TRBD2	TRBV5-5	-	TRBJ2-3	TGTGCCAGCAGTTATTACGAGCGGGGGGCCAGGGGAGATACGCAGTATTTT	CASSYYERGARGDTQYF
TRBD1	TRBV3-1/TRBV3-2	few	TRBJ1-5	TGTGCCAGCAGCCACGGGACAGAGAATAGCAATCAGCCCCAGCATTTT	CASSHGTENSNQPQHF
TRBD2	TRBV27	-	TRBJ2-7	TGTGCCAGCAGGGCGGGGGGTCCCTACGAGCAGTACTTC	CASRAGGPYEQYF
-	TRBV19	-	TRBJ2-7	TGTGCCAGTAGTCCTCCCGGGACGTACTACGAGCAGTACTTC	CASSPPGTYYEQYF
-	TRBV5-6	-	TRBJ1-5	TGTGCCAGCAGCTTGGGAGGTTATAGCAATCAGCCCCAGCATTTT	CASSLGGYSNQPQHF
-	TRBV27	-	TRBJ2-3	TGTGCCAGCAGTTTATTTTTACCGGGACACCGGAGGATAGCAGATACGCAGTATTTT	CASSLFLPGHRRIADTQYF
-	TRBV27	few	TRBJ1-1	TGTGCCAGCAGTTCCTCAATAATGGGGTTGAACACTGAAGCTTTCTTT	CASSSSIMGLNTEAFF
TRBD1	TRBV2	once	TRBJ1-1	TGTGCCAGCGGGCAGGGGGAGAACACTGAAGCTTTCTTT	CASGQGENTEAFF
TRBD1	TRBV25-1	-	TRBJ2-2	TGTGCCAGCAGGAGACAGGGGGCCGCGAACACCGGGGAGCTGTTTTTT	CASRRQGAANTGELFF
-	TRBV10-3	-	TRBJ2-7	TGTGCCATCAGCCCCGTGTCGCTGAGCTCCTACGAGCAGTACTTC	CAISPVSLSSYEQYF
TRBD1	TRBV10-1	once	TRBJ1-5	TGCGCCAGCAGTGCGTCGGGCAGGGGGTCGGAGAAGCAGCCCCAGCATTTT	CASSASGRGSEKQPQHF
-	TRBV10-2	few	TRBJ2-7	TGCGCCAGCAGTGACCTAGAAAGGCTCAACGAGCAGTACTTC	CASSDLERLNEQYF
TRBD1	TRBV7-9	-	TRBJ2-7	TGTGCCAGCAGCCCGGGGGACAGGGCCTACGAGCAGTACTTC	CASSPGDRAYEQYF
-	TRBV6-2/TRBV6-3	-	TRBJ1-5	TGTGCCAGCAGTTCGGGGGGCGGATTTGGACAGCCCCAGCATTTT	CASSSGGGFGQPQHF
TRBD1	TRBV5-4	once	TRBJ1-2	TGTGCCAGCAGCTTCTCCCTCCGACAGGGTCGGTCGTATGGCTACACCTTC	CASSFSLRQGRSYGYTF
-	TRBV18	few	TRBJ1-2	TGTGCCAGCTCAACTTCACAGGGAAGAACAGCTAACTATGGCTACACCTTC	CASSTSQGRTANYGYTF
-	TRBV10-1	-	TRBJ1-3	TGCGCCAACATGGGGCCCGTAAACACCATATATTTT	CANMGPVNTIYF
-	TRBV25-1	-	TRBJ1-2	TGTGCCAGCAGTAACGCGGGAGCTAACTATGGCTACACCTTC	CASSNAGANYGYTF
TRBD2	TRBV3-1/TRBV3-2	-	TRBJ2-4	TGTGCCAGCAGCCGGGGGACTAGCGGGGGCATAGCCAAAAACATTCAGTACTTC	CASSRGTSGGIAKNIQYF
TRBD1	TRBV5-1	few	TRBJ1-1	TGCGCCAGCAGCCCCTGGGACAGGGAGACTGGGATGAACACTGAAGCTTTCTTT	CASSPWDRETGMNTEAFF
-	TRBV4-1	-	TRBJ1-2	TGCGCCAGCAGCCAAGACGTCGGACCTGAATATGGCTACACCTTC	CASSQDVGPEYGYTF
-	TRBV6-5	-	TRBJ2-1	TGTGCCAGCAGTAACCTAAAGCGCGATGAGCAGTTCTTC	CASSNLKRDEQFF
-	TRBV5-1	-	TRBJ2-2	TGCGCCAGCAGCTTCCTAGGCAGGGCTAACGGGGAGCTGTTTTTT	CASSFLGRANGELFF
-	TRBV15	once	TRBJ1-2	TGTGCCACCAGTGGCCTTGCTAACTATGGCTACACCTTC	CATSGLANYGYTF
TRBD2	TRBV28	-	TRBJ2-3	TGTGCCAGCAGTCACTCGGGAGGAGATACGCAGTATTTT	CASSHSGGDTQYF
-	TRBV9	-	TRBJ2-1	TGTGCCAGCAGCGTAGGAAGGGGGACCTACAATGAGCAGTTCTTC	CASSVGRGTYNEQFF